The sequence of this T cell receptor beta chain was determined in a study of PD-1 blockade in classical Hodgkin lymphoma. The time point here: newly diagnosed, previously untreated cHL patient sample. Thawed PBMCs were the source of CD4+ T cells, purified by magnetic negative selection. Repertoires were generated with immunoSEQ multiplex PCR, while TCRdb's copy carries only in-frame clones and drops some. The sample shows some 23,000 clones, about 89% of them seen only once. This clone occurred a few times. Trimming cost V 4 bases and J 0 bases; bases outside gene matches: 13. Germline V gene data show CDR1 as SGDLS and CDR2 as YYNGEE. The CDR3 covers 18 residues.

This TCR was sampled from a human donor with classical Hodgkin lymphoma. The chain uses TRBV9 and TRBJ1-1; 9 positions agree with TRBD1. Sequencing was carried out using CD4+ T cells from blood. This chain's CDR3 is CASSPRRTGAIMNTEAFF. The CDR3 DNA reads as TGTGCCAGCAGCCCGCGCCGGACAGGGGCCATCATGAACACTGAAGCTTTCTTT.